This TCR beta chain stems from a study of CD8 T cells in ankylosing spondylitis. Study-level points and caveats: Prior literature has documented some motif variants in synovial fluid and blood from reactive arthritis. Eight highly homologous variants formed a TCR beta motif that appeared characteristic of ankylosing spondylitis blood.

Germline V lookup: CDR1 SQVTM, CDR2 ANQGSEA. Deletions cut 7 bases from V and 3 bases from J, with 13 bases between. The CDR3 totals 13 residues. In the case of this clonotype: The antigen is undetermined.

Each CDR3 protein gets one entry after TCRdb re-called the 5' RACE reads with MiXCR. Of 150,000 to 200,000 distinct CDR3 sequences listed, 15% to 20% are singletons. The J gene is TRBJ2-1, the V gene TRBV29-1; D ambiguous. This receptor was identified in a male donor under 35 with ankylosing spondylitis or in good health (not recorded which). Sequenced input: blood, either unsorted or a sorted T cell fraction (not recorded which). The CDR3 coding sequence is TGCAGCGCAATTTACGGGCTCTACAATGAGCAGTTCTTC. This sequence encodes CSAIYGLYNEQFF.